The 7 T cell receptor beta chains below all came from one sample that was sequenced in a study of vaccination effects on CD4 cells after COVID-19. CD4+ T cells specific for antigen were expanded with viral peptide pools by the ViraFEST assay before sequencing. The culture ran for around nine days, and then CD4+ T cells were isolated. Some clones are missing from TCRdb's copy, which holds only in-frame ones; the method was immunoSEQ multiplex PCR. This table has around 30,000 clones, roughly two thirds appearing once. Their cognate antigens are unknown. The sample in question was CD4+ T cells from PBMCs cultured with HCoV-229E spike peptides, obtained before COVID-19 vaccination. These receptors were collected from a human donor who received a COVID-19 vaccine.

The chain employs TRBV23-1 and TRBJ1-2; tentative D call: TRBD1 (5 bases). TRBV23-1 carries the ORF label, with uncertain function. V gave up 4 bases and J gave up 3 bases, with 27 bases separating them. The length of the CDR3 is 19 residues. CDR3 bases: TGCGCCAGCAGTCCCCGGGGACGGCTTCCTACCCCCCATGACTATGGCTACACCTTC. This sequence encodes CASSPRGRLPTPHDYGYTF.

This chain uses TRBV6-5 with TRBJ1-5, with 8 bases identical to TRBD1. The trim removed 4 bases at V and 0 bases at J, leaving 2 bases unmatched. Looked up from germline, CDR1 is MNHEY and CDR2 is SVGAGI. This CDR3 has 15 residues. DNA of the CDR3: TGTGCCAGCAGTTGGGGACAGGCTAGCAATCAGCCCCAGCATTTT. Translation gives CASSWGQASNQPQHF.

CDR3 in DNA: TGCGCCAGCAGCCAAGAAAGCTACTCTGGAAACACCATATATTTT. Its protein product is CASSQESYSGNTIYF. The chain uses TRBV4-1 and TRBJ1-3, with unresolved D. V gave up 0 bases and J gave up 0 bases, with 6 bases separating them. This CDR3 has 15 amino acids. Germline V gene data show CDR1 as MGHRA and CDR2 as YSYEKL.

This clone has a single count. The chain carries TRBV5-1 and TRBJ2-5; D not resolved. Trimming pared 0 bases from V and 2 bases from J, leaving 8 bases between. This CDR3 contains 14 residues. Germline V gene lookup returns CDR1 SGHRS and CDR2 YFSETQ. CDR3 residues: CASSLDQVQETQYF. CDR3 DNA sequence: TGCGCCAGCAGCTTGGATCAGGTTCAAGAGACCCAGTACTTC.

V is TRBV5-4 and J is TRBJ1-1, with 12 bases identical to TRBD1. Trimming at V came to 4 bases and at J to 4 bases, leaving 5 bases not matched to a gene. Germline CDR1 and CDR2: SGHNT and YYREEE (reference sequence). CDR3 length equals 15 residues. CDR3: CASSPGTGGPTEAFF. CDR3 DNA sequence: TGTGCCAGCAGCCCCGGGACAGGGGGCCCCACTGAAGCTTTCTTT.

V and J are TRBV5-1 and TRBJ2-1; D possibly corresponds to TRBD1 (5 bases). Trimming took 1 base from V and 5 from J, leaving 13 bases between them. CDR1 SGHRS and CDR2 YFSETQ come from the germline V gene. CDR3 length: 15 residues. The CDR3 sequence is CASSLSGRVDNEQFF. CDR3 nucleotide sequence: TGCGCCAGCAGCTTGTCGGGCAGGGTCGACAATGAGCAGTTCTTC. The complete variable domain, with remaining parts taken from reference TRBV5-1 and TRBJ2-1, reads KAGVTQTPRYLIKTRGQQVTLSCSPISGHRSVSWYQQTPGQGLQFLFEYFSETQRNKGNFPGRFSGRQFSNSRSEMNVSTLELGDSALYLCASSLSGRVDNEQFFGPGTRLTVL.

This clone was seen a handful of times. The V and J genes are TRBV29-1 and TRBJ2-1; unclear D gene. The CDR3 runs to 13 residues. The V and J ends lost 3 bases and 0 bases respectively, with 6 bases between them. Germline CDR1 SQVTM, CDR2 ANQGSEA. The CDR3 DNA is TGCAGCGTTGACCGTAGCTCCTACAATGAGCAGTTCTTC. This translates into CSVDRSSYNEQFF.